The 23 T cell receptor beta chains given below trace back to one sample, sequenced in a study of blood T cell repertoires in COVID-19. Here immunoSEQ multiplex PCR was the method, and the copy in TCRdb shows in-frame clones only, minus some. The sample includes a few hundred thousand clones, 70% to 90% of them seen just once. The sample comprised peripheral blood. The receptors here all came from a woman aged 55-69 years with COVID-19, enrolled during active disease.

J is TRBJ1-2 and V is TRBV4-1, with D possibly matching TRBD1 (5 bases). V lost 1 base to trimming and J lost 1 base, with 7 bases between them. There are 14 residues in the CDR3. CDR1 and CDR2 from the germline V gene are MGHRA and YSYEKL. The CDR3 DNA sequence: TGCGCCAGCAGCCAAGGACAGCTTAACTATGGCTACACCTTC. It translates to CASSQGQLNYGYTF.

The chain carries TRBV2 and TRBJ1-1; D unclear. Germline V gives CDR1 SNHLY, CDR2 FYNNEI. This CDR3 region has 13 residues. The V end was cut by 10 bases, the J end by 0 bases, with 12 bases between. The CDR3 protein is CAISPLLNTEAFF. CDR3 bases: TGTGCCATCTCACCCCTATTGAACACTGAAGCTTTCTTT.

The V and J genes are TRBV5-4 and TRBJ2-5, with TRBD1 as a possible D gene (6 bases). The CDR3 contains 17 residues. CDR1 is SGHNT, CDR2 YYREEE, per germline (reference sequence). Trimming left V 4 bases short and J 3 bases short, with 22 bases between. The CDR3: CASSPPPRQATEETQYF. The CDR3 DNA sequence: TGTGCCAGCAGCCCCCCACCCAGACAGGCCACCGAAGAGACCCAGTACTTC.

This clone was observed a few times. CDR3 in amino acids: CSVEDGGTGPQETQYF. The DNA for the CDR3 is TGCAGCGTTGAAGATGGGGGGACAGGACCCCAAGAGACCCAGTACTTC. The rearrangement joins TRBV29-1 to TRBJ2-5; 8 positions agree with TRBD1. Germline V CDR1 and CDR2: SQVTM, ANQGSEA. V was pared by 0 bases and J by 1 base, with 7 bases of the junction left unmatched. CDR3 length: 16 amino acids.

The V and J genes are TRBV27 and TRBJ2-7, with TRBD1 identical over 10 bases. Germline CDR1 is MNHEY and CDR2 is SMNVEV (reference sequence). The junction had 9 bases not matched to a gene; V was cut back by 7 bases and J by 6 bases. The CDR3 is 14 residues long. The CDR3 loop is CASNRDRGSPEQYF. CDR3 DNA sequence: TGTGCCAGCAACCGGGACAGGGGATCGCCCGAGCAGTACTTC.

This sequence joins TRBV19 and TRBJ1-1, with D unresolved. This CDR3 spans 14 amino acids. Deletions cut 7 bases from V and 6 bases from J, with 18 bases between. Germline CDR1 reads LNHDA; CDR2 reads SQIVND (reference sequence). CDR3 DNA sequence: TGTGCCAGTACAGTACGAGGATGGTTCCCTGAAGCTTTCTTT. This gives the protein CASTVRGWFPEAFF. The whole variable domain, filled in from reference TRBV19 and TRBJ1-1, reads DGGITQSPKYLFRKEGQNVTLSCEQNLNHDAMYWYRQDPGQGLRLIYYSQIVNDFQKGDIAEGYSVSREKKESFPLTVTSAQKNPTAFYLCASTVRGWFPEAFFGQGTRLTVV.

This clone was observed once. This sequence joins TRBV7-9 and TRBJ1-2; D is uncertain. The CDR3 covers 13 residues. Germline lookup yields CDR1 SEHNR and CDR2 FQNEAQ (reference sequence). The V gene lost 5 bases and the J gene lost 3 bases, with 10 bases spanning the gap. CDR3 protein: CASSHRSDYGYTF. Written as DNA, the CDR3 is TGTGCCAGCAGCCACCGCTCAGACTATGGCTACACCTTC. Variable domain in full (rest from reference TRBV7-9 and TRBJ1-2): DTGVSQNPRHKITKRGQNVTFRCDPISEHNRLYWYRQTLGQGPEFLTYFQNEAQLEKSRLLSDRFSAERPKGSFSTLEIQRTEQGDSAMYLCASSHRSDYGYTFGSGTRLTVV.

The V call is TRBV4-1, the J call TRBJ1-5; perhaps TRBD1 as D (5 bases). The CDR3 loop spans 18 amino acids. Germline V gives CDR1 MGHRA, CDR2 YSYEKL. Trimming took 0 bases from V and 1 from J, leaving 16 bases between them. CDR3 DNA sequence: TGCGCCAGCAGCCAAGACGGGGGTAGCGGATGGAGCAATCAGCCCCAGCATTTT. Amino acid sequence: CASSQDGGSGWSNQPQHF.

The chain has TRBV4-2 and TRBJ1-5; TRBD1 aligns across 9 bases. Per the germline V gene, CDR1 is LGHNA and CDR2 is YNFKEQ. V gave up 4 bases and J gave up 5 bases; unmatched junction bases: 6. The length of the CDR3 is 15 residues. CDR3 sequence: CASSPYRGRDQPQHF. The CDR3 DNA sequence: TGTGCCAGCAGCCCATACAGGGGGCGTGATCAGCCCCAGCATTTT.

The chain uses TRBV7-9 and TRBJ2-3; D gene ambiguous. Germline values: CDR1 SEHNR, CDR2 FQNEAQ (reference sequence). With 5 bases removed from V and 0 bases from J, the gap between germline ends came to 12 bases. The CDR3 covers 15 residues. The CDR3 here is CASSPERFSTDTQYF. The CDR3 DNA follows: TGTGCCAGCAGCCCTGAGAGATTTAGCACAGATACGCAGTATTTT.

The chain couples TRBV11-2 to TRBJ2-2, with TRBD2 as a possible D gene (6 bases). CDR3 length: 14 residues. CDR1 SGHAT and CDR2 FQNNGV come from the germline V gene. V was clipped by 8 bases and J by 2 bases, with 12 bases between them. The CDR3 nucleotides read TGTGCCAGCTCCCCTAGCGCTAACACCGGGGAGCTGTTTTTT. The encoded protein is CASSPSANTGELFF.

The chain employs TRBV29-1 and TRBJ2-7; 7 bases are shared with TRBD1. V lost 4 bases to trimming and J lost 6 bases; unmatched junction nucleotides: 6. The CDR3 contains 12 residues. Germline V lookup: CDR1 SQVTM, CDR2 ANQGSEA. CDR3 sequence: CSVVDRVGEQYF. CDR3 in DNA: TGCAGCGTTGTTGACAGGGTGGGCGAGCAGTACTTC.

V gene TRBV3-1 (or the pseudogene TRBV3-2) combines with J gene TRBJ1-2; D is perhaps TRBD1 (5 bases). V lost 5 bases to trimming and J lost 3 bases, with 10 bases between them. Germline-derived CDR1 and CDR2 are LGHDT and YNNKEL (reference sequence). CDR3 size: 13 residues. DNA of the CDR3: TGTGCCAGCAGCGCGGGACCGGACTATGGCTACACCTTC. Amino acids: CASSAGPDYGYTF.

The CDR3 protein is CASSEAHRVPAYEQYF. CDR3 DNA: TGTGCCAGCAGTGAAGCGCACAGGGTTCCGGCCTACGAGCAGTACTTC. The V and J genes are TRBV6-1 and TRBJ2-7; D is possibly TRBD1 (6 bases). The CDR3 covers 16 residues. V dropped 0 bases and J dropped 2 bases, with 14 bases sitting between them. CDR1 MNHNS and CDR2 SASEGT come from the germline V gene.

V gene TRBV7-6 combines with J gene TRBJ1-2; D may be TRBD1 (5 bases). The CDR3 runs to 15 residues. The germline V gene encodes CDR1 SGHVS and CDR2 FNYEAQ. Trimming removed 4 bases from V and 5 bases from J, with 17 bases in between. CDR3 loop: CASSSQPRTGYGYTF. DNA of the CDR3: TGTGCCAGCAGCTCCCAACCGAGAACAGGATATGGCTACACCTTC.

The J gene is TRBJ2-7, the V gene TRBV30, with 8 bases lining up with TRBD1. Unmatched junction bases numbered 4, after V lost 3 bases and J lost 6 bases. Germline V gene sequence: CDR1 GTSNPN, CDR2 SVGIG (reference sequence). The CDR3 extends over 12 amino acids. The CDR3 nucleotides read TGTGCCTGGAGGGACAGGGAGTCCGAGCAGTACTTC. It specifies CAWRDRESEQYF.

The chain couples TRBV4-3 to TRBJ2-3; 9 bases agree with TRBD1. This CDR3 is 15 amino acids long. After removal of 4 bases from V and 6 bases from J, the junction contained 8 bases not matched to a gene. CDR1 and CDR2 from the germline V gene are LGHNA and YSLEER. The CDR3, as DNA: TGCGCCAGCAGCCGGGGGACAGGGAACTTGGATACGCAGTATTTT. It yields the protein CASSRGTGNLDTQYF.

The rearrangement joins TRBV10-3 to TRBJ2-7; TRBD2 might be the D (6 bases). Germline CDR1 ENHRY, CDR2 SYGVKD. This CDR3 contains 12 residues. The V end was cut by 11 bases, the J end by 1 base, with 12 bases between. The CDR3 is CASSGQSYEQYF. The CDR3 DNA follows: TGTGCCTCCAGCGGGCAGTCCTACGAGCAGTACTTC.

This clone was seen once. This chain links TRBV7-3 with TRBJ1-1; D remains ambiguous. This CDR3 comprises 13 residues. Between the trimmed V and J ends, which lost 5 bases and 1 base, there was a span of 8 bases. Germline V gene data show CDR1 as SGHTA and CDR2 as FQGTGA. CDR3 nucleotide sequence: TGTGCCAGCAGCCCCATGAGGAACACTGAAGCTTTCTTT. Its protein product is CASSPMRNTEAFF.

The gene calls are TRBV6-5 and TRBJ1-1; no definite D call. Trimming pared 0 bases from V and 1 base from J, leaving 9 bases between. The germline V gene encodes CDR1 MNHEY and CDR2 SVGAGI. The CDR3 covers 15 residues. CDR3 nucleotide sequence: TGTGCCAGCAGTTACTCGGGCTGGCGGAACACTGAAGCTTTCTTT. This codes for CASSYSGWRNTEAFF.

This clone has just one count. The CDR3 loop reads CASSLGDRVTGELFF. CDR3 nucleotides: TGTGCCAGCAGTTTGGGGGACAGGGTAACCGGGGAGCTGTTTTTT. The chain is built from TRBV28 and TRBJ2-2; TRBD1 matches at 9 bases. Germline-derived CDR1 and CDR2 are MDHEN and SYDVKM. The ends lost 3 bases at V and 5 bases at J; junction bases unmatched: 4. The CDR3 loop spans 15 amino acids. The full variable domain, rest sourced from reference TRBV28 and TRBJ2-2, is DVKVTQSSRYLVKRTGEKVFLECVQDMDHENMFWYRQDPGLGLRLIYFSYDVKMKEKGDIPEGYSVSREKKERFSLILESASTNQTSMYLCASSLGDRVTGELFFGEGSRLTVL.

The chain has TRBV5-1 and TRBJ2-7; 9 bases are shared with TRBD1. Germline V CDR1 and CDR2: SGHRS, YFSETQ. J gave up 2 bases and V 3 bases, and 6 bases lay outside the gene matches. The CDR3 sequence is 15 residues long. The CDR3 DNA sequence: TGCGCCAGCAGCTCGCGGACAGGGGTCACCTACGAGCAGTACTTC. It codes for CASSSRTGVTYEQYF.

V usage is TRBV5-4 and J usage is TRBJ1-3, with 7 positions matching TRBD1. Germline assignment: CDR1 SGHNT and CDR2 YYREEE (reference sequence). CDR3 length equals 15 residues. The V segment lost 2 bases and the J segment 2 bases; nucleotides outside the gene matches: 4. The CDR3 sequence: CASSFKQGPGNTIYF. CDR3 in DNA: TGTGCCAGCAGCTTTAAACAGGGGCCTGGAAACACCATATATTTT.